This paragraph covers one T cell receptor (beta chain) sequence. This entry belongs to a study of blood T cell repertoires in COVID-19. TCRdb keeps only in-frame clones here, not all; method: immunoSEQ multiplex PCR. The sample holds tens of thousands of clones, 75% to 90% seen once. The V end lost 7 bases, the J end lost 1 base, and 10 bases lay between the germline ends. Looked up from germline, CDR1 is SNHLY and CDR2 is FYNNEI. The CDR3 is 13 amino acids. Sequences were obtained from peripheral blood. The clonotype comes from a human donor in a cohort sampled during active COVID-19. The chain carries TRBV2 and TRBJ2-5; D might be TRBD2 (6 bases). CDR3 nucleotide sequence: TGTGCCAGCAATAGGGACTTCCAAGAGACCCAGTACTTC. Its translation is CASNRDFQETQYF.